This T cell receptor (beta chain) emerged from a study of blood T cell repertoires in COVID-19. Method: immunoSEQ multiplex PCR; TCRdb's copy keeps in-frame clones and lacks some. Of approximately 250,000 clones in the sample, around 90% were seen once. V was clipped by 3 bases and J by 5 bases, with 17 bases between them. The germline V gene has CDR1 ENHRY and CDR2 SYGVKD. The CDR3 sequence is 15 residues long. The sample taken for sequencing was PBMCs or T cells enriched from blood (not recorded which). The chain couples TRBV10-3 to TRBJ2-7, with D perhaps TRBD1 (6 bases). The TCR sequence derives from a woman in her sixties in a cohort exposed to, infected with or recovered from COVID-19 (not recorded which). The CDR3 DNA sequence: TGTGCCATCAGTGATAGCCGGACAGAGATCCACGAGCAGTACTTC. This gives the protein CAISDSRTEIHEQYF.